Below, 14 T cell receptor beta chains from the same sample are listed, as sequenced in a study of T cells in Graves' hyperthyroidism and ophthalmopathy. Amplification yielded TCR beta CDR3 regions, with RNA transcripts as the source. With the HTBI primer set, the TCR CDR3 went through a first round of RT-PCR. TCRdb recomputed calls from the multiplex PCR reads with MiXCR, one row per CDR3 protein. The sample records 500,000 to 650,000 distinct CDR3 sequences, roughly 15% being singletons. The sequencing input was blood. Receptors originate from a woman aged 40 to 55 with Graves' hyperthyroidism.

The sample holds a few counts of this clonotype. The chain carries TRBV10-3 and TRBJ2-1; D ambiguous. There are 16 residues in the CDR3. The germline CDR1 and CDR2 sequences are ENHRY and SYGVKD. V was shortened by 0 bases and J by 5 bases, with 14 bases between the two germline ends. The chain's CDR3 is CAISESGVLRDNEQFF. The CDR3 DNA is TGTGCCATCAGTGAGTCTGGGGTGCTTAGGGACAATGAGCAGTTCTTC.

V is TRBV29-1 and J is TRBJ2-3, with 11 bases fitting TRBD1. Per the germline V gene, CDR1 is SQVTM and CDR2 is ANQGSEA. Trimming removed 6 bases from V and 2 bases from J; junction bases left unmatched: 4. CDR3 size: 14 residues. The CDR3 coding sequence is TGCAGCGTCGGGGACAGGGGGTTCACAGATACGCAGTATTTT. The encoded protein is CSVGDRGFTDTQYF.

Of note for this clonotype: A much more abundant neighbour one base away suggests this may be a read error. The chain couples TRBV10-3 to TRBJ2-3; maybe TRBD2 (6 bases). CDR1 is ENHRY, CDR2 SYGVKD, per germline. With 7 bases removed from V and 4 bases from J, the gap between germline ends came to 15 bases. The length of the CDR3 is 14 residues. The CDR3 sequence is CAIKKSGDADTQYF. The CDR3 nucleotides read TGTGCCATCAAAAAGTCGGGGGATGCAGATACGCAGTATTTT.

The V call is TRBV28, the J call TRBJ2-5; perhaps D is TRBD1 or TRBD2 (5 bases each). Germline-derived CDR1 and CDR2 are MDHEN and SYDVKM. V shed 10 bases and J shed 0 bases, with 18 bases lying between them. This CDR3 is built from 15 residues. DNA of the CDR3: TGTGCCACCCAACGTGGGGGAACTTACCAAGAGACCCAGTACTTC. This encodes CATQRGGTYQETQYF.

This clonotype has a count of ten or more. CDR3 loop: CASSQGQNRETQYF. As DNA, the CDR3 is TGTGCCAGCAGCCAGGGACAGAACCGGGAGACCCAGTACTTC. The V call is TRBV7-6, the J call TRBJ2-5, with 7 bases identical to TRBD1. The ends lost 5 bases at V and 5 bases at J; junction bases unmatched: 8. Germline V CDR1 and CDR2: SGHVS, FNYEAQ. This CDR3 comprises 14 residues.

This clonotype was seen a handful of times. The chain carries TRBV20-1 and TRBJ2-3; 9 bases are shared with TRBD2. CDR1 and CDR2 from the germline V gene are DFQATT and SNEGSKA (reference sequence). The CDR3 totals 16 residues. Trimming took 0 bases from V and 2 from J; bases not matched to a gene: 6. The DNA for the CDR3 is TGCAGTGCTAGAGATTGGGCTAGCGGGGTCACAGATACGCAGTATTTT. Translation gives CSARDWASGVTDTQYF.

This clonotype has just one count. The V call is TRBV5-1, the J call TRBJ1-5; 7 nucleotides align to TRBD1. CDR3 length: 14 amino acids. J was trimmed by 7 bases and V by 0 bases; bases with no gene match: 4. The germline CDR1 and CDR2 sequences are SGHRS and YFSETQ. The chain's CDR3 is CASSLGAGGQPQHF. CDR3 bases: TGCGCCAGCAGCTTGGGGGCAGGGGGGCAGCCCCAGCATTTT.

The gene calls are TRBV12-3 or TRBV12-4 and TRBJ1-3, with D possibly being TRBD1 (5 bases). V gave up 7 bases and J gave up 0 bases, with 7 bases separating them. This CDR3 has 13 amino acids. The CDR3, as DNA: TGTGCCAGCACCAGGGTCTCTGGAAACACCATATATTTT. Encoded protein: CASTRVSGNTIYF.

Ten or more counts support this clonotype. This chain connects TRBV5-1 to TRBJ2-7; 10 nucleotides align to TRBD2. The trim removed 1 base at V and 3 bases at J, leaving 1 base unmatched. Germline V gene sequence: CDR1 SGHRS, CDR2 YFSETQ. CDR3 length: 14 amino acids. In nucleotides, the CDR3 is TGCGCCAGCAGCTTGACTAGCGGGATCTACGAGCAGTACTTC. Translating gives CASSLTSGIYEQYF.

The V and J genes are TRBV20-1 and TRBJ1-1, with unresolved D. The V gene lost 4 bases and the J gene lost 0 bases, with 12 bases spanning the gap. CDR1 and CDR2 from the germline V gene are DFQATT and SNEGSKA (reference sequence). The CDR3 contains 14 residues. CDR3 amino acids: CSAMPGGMNTEAFF. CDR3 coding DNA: TGCAGTGCTATGCCCGGCGGCATGAACACTGAAGCTTTCTTT.

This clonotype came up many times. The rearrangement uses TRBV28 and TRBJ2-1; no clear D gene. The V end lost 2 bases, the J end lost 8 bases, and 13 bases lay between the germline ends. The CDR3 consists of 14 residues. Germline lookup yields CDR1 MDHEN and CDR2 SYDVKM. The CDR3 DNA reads TGTGCCAGCAGTTTACACCCGCTTGGGGATGAGCAGTTCTTC. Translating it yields CASSLHPLGDEQFF.

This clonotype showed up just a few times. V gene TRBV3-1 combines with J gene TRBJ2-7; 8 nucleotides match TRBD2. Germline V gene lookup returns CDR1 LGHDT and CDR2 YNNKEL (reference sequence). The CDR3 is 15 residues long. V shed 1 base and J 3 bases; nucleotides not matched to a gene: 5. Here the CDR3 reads CASSQGDSGNYEQYF. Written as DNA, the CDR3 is TGTGCCAGCAGCCAAGGGGATAGCGGGAACTACGAGCAGTACTTC.

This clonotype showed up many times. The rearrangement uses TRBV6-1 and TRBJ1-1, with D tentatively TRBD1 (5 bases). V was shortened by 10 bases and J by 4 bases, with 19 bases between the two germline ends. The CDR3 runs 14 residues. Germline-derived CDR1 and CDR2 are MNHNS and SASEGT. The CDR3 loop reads CATAGALTGTEAFF. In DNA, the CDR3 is TGTGCCACCGCCGGGGCACTTACAGGCACTGAAGCTTTCTTT.

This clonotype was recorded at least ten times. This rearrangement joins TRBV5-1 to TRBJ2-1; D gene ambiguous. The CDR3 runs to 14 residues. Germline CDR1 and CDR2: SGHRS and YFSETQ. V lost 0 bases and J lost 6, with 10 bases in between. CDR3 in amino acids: CASSLVLPGNEQFF. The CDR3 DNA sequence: TGCGCCAGCAGCTTGGTACTCCCTGGCAATGAGCAGTTCTTC.